A single sample is the source of the 23 T cell receptor beta chains below, sequenced in a study of radiotherapy plus CTLA-4 blockade in lung cancer. The data were produced by immunoSEQ multiplex PCR, yet TCRdb's version contains in-frame clones alone and is incomplete. The table has around 110,000 clones, 85% to 90% seen once. Sequenced here: peripheral blood, sampled from a patient treated with radiotherapy plus ipilimumab. All receptors come from a human donor with non-small cell lung cancer that progressed on radiotherapy plus ipilimumab. Some clones in this sample may be carry-over from other donors' samples.

The chain couples TRBV4-3 to TRBJ1-2; 7 nucleotides align to TRBD1. CDR1 LGHNA and CDR2 YSLEER come from the germline V gene. There are 15 residues in the CDR3. The trim removed 4 bases at V and 3 bases at J, leaving 8 bases unmatched. CDR3 nucleotide sequence: TGCGCCAGCAGCCTGAACCGGGACAGCTACTATGGCTACACCTTC. It specifies CASSLNRDSYYGYTF.

V usage is TRBV7-2 and J usage is TRBJ1-2; D unresolved. This CDR3 spans 15 amino acids. Trimming cost V 1 base and J 3 bases, with 12 bases left between them. Looked up from germline, CDR1 is SGHTA and CDR2 is FQGNSA. The CDR3 sequence: CASSLGRVEYYGYTF. In nucleotides, the CDR3 is TGTGCCAGCAGCTTAGGGCGGGTCGAATACTATGGCTACACCTTC.

The chain carries TRBV5-1 and TRBJ1-4; D ambiguous. The V gene lost 5 bases and the J gene lost 8 bases, with 10 bases spanning the gap. Looked up from germline, CDR1 is SGHRS and CDR2 is YFSETQ. The CDR3 runs 12 residues. Written as DNA, the CDR3 is TGCGCCAGCAGGCTGGAGGGCGAAAAACTGTTTTTT. This encodes CASRLEGEKLFF.

This clone has only one observation. The chain has TRBV7-2 and TRBJ2-1; 10 bases line up with TRBD1. J lost 9 bases, V lost 5 bases, and 7 bases had no gene match. Germline CDR1 is SGHTA and CDR2 is FQGNSA. The CDR3 has 14 amino acids. The chain's CDR3 is CASSLRTGGGEQFF. DNA of the CDR3: TGTGCCAGCAGCCTACGGACAGGGGGTGGTGAGCAGTTCTTC.

The CDR3 spells CASSRPGPSNEKLFF. The CDR3 coding sequence is TGCGCCAGCAGCCGACCGGGGCCTAGTAATGAAAAACTGTTTTTT. J is TRBJ1-4 and V is TRBV4-3; a possible D gene is TRBD1 (5 bases). The CDR3 length is 15 residues. The germline V gene has CDR1 LGHNA and CDR2 YSLEER. The germline V and J ends were trimmed by 4 bases and 4 bases, with 13 bases remaining between them.

This clone was recorded a few times. J is TRBJ2-1 and V is TRBV7-8, with unresolved D. This CDR3 spans 11 amino acids. CDR1 is SGHVS, CDR2 FQNEAQ, per germline. Trimming removed 0 bases at V and 6 bases at J, with 0 bases between. The CDR3 DNA follows: TGTGCCAGCAGCTTAGCCAATGAGCAGTTCTTC. Translation: CASSLANEQFF.

The chain joins TRBV6-1 to TRBJ2-5; D gene ambiguous. The CDR3 length is 15 residues. V lost 6 bases to trimming and J lost 1 base, with 15 bases between them. The germline gives CDR1 MNHNS, CDR2 SASEGT. The CDR3 nucleotides are TGTGCCAGCAGAGTTCGCCAGGAAAGCCAAGAGACCCAGTACTTC. Encoded protein: CASRVRQESQETQYF.

V is TRBV4-1 and J is TRBJ1-1; D is unresolved. Germline V gene sequence: CDR1 MGHRA, CDR2 YSYEKL. Trimming cost V 0 bases and J 6 bases, with 11 bases left between them. The CDR3 totals 14 residues. CDR3 in amino acids: CASSQDKGFAEAFF. The DNA for the CDR3 is TGCGCCAGCAGCCAAGATAAGGGTTTCGCTGAAGCTTTCTTT.

The chain links TRBV18 to TRBJ2-2; 10 nucleotides agree with TRBD1. The CDR3 contains 16 residues. CDR1 is KGHSH, CDR2 LQKENI, per germline. V lost 4 bases and J lost 7; bases outside the gene matches: 9. The CDR3 loop reads CASSLHGTGVYGELFF. DNA of the CDR3: TGTGCCAGCTCACTACATGGGACAGGGGTCTACGGGGAGCTGTTTTTT.

The chain recombines TRBV7-2 with TRBJ2-3; D remains unclear. CDR3 length: 14 amino acids. Per germline, CDR1 SGHTA and CDR2 FQGNSA. Trimming stripped 4 bases from V and 0 bases from J, with 8 bases between. The CDR3 DNA is TGTGCCAGCAGCTCTCAAATTAGCACAGATACGCAGTATTTT. The encoded protein is CASSSQISTDTQYF.

The rearrangement links TRBV7-6 to TRBJ1-3, with no clear D. The CDR3 sequence is 16 residues long. Germline V gives CDR1 SGHVS, CDR2 FNYEAQ. V lost 6 bases and J 2 bases, leaving 17 bases between the germline ends. The CDR3 DNA reads TGTGCCAGCAGTTCTTTCGCCATTGGGACTGGAAACACCATATATTTT. It specifies CASSSFAIGTGNTIYF. Using reference TRBV7-6 and TRBJ1-3 for the parts outside the CDR3, the full variable domain is GAGVSQSPRYKVTKRGQDVALRCDPISGHVSLYWYRQALGQGPEFLTYFNYEAQQDKSGLPNDRFSAERPEGSISTLTIQRTEQRDSAMYRCASSSFAIGTGNTIYFGEGSWLTVV.

The V and J genes are TRBV28 and TRBJ2-3, with 12 bases that match TRBD2. CDR1 MDHEN and CDR2 SYDVKM come from the germline V gene. The CDR3 loop spans 20 amino acids. With V trimmed by 3 bases and J by 0 bases, 13 bases remained unmatched. The CDR3 sequence is CASSFALTSGGGYSTDTQYF. The CDR3 DNA sequence: TGTGCCAGCAGTTTCGCCTTGACTAGCGGGGGAGGGTATAGCACAGATACGCAGTATTTT.

This clone was seen a single time. The gene calls are TRBV29-1 and TRBJ2-1, with D possibly being TRBD2 (5 bases). CDR3 length equals 13 residues. The V end was cut by 8 bases, the J end by 0 bases, with 11 bases between. In germline, CDR1 is SQVTM, CDR2 ANQGSEA. The CDR3 DNA is TGCAGCCTGAGGGTGGCCTCCTACAATGAGCAGTTCTTC. Translation: CSLRVASYNEQFF.

V gene TRBV4-3 combines with J gene TRBJ2-5; perhaps TRBD1 as D (6 bases). The CDR3 loop spans 15 amino acids. Trimming cost V 3 bases and J 5 bases, with 16 bases left between them. Germline assignment: CDR1 LGHNA and CDR2 YSLEER. CDR3 amino acids: CASSQAGTKRETQYF. The CDR3 bases are TGCGCCAGCAGCCAGGCTGGGACAAAGCGGGAGACCCAGTACTTC.

V is TRBV10-3 and J is TRBJ2-2; no firm D call. The ends were cut back, 7 bases at V and 2 bases at J, with 14 bases in the middle. The CDR3 extends over 15 amino acids. Germline-derived CDR1 and CDR2 are ENHRY and SYGVKD. The CDR3 DNA reads TGTGCCATCAAGGGTGGGGATTTAAACACCGGGGAGCTGTTTTTT. This translates into CAIKGGDLNTGELFF.

This chain uses TRBV19 with TRBJ1-2; D unresolved. The CDR3 extends over 13 amino acids. Germline V lookup: CDR1 LNHDA, CDR2 SQIVND (reference sequence). Trimming stripped 4 bases from V and 3 bases from J, with 9 bases between. The CDR3 coding sequence is TGTGCCAGTAGTAATCGTGAGGACTATGGCTACACCTTC. It yields the protein CASSNREDYGYTF.

The V and J genes are TRBV2 and TRBJ1-5, with 10 bases identical to TRBD1. Germline CDR1 is SNHLY and CDR2 is FYNNEI. V lost 6 bases to trimming and J lost 6 bases; unmatched junction nucleotides: 8. The CDR3 has 15 residues. The CDR3 sequence: CASRTGTGAPQPQHF. The CDR3 nucleotides read TGTGCCAGCAGAACCGGGACAGGGGCCCCTCAGCCCCAGCATTTT.

This clone was found a few times. The rearrangement joins TRBV19 to TRBJ1-6; D remains unclear. CDR3 length: 13 amino acids. Looked up from germline, CDR1 is LNHDA and CDR2 is SQIVND (reference sequence). Trimming removed 5 bases from V and 9 bases from J, with 11 bases in between. This CDR3 reads CASSLDRGSPLHF. The CDR3 nucleotides are TGTGCCAGTAGTCTCGACCGGGGTTCACCCCTCCACTTT.

This rearrangement joins TRBV28 to TRBJ1-2; weak D call: TRBD1 (6 bases). The CDR3 is made up of 13 amino acids. V shed 7 bases and J shed 4 bases, with 13 bases lying between them. Germline-derived CDR1 and CDR2 are MDHEN and SYDVKM. The CDR3 region has the DNA TGTGCCAGCACCTTACAGGGAACCTATGGCTACACCTTC. It specifies CASTLQGTYGYTF.

This sequence joins TRBV7-9 and TRBJ1-2; D is uncertain. Germline V gene data show CDR1 as SEHNR and CDR2 as FQNEAQ (reference sequence). CDR3 length: 14 amino acids. Trimming took off 6 bases at V and 11 bases at J, with 22 bases between the two ends. DNA for the CDR3: TGTGCCAGCAGTTTTGGCAGGTATCCCGCTCCATACACCTTC. Amino acids: CASSFGRYPAPYTF.

This chain links TRBV9 with TRBJ2-3; possible D gene TRBD2, 6 bases. The germline CDR1 and CDR2 sequences are SGDLS and YYNGEE. This CDR3 is built from 14 residues. V was shortened by 3 bases and J by 6 bases, with 14 bases between the two germline ends. CDR3 region: CASSAGTPEDTQYF. DNA for the CDR3: TGTGCCAGCAGCGCCGGGACTCCGGAGGATACGCAGTATTTT.

The chain uses TRBV11-2 and TRBJ2-3, with 8 nucleotides matching TRBD1. The CDR3 is 15 amino acids. Germline trimming cut 9 bases from V and 0 bases from J; bases unmatched to any gene: 8. CDR1 and CDR2 (germline): SGHAT, FQNNGV. The CDR3 DNA reads as TGTGCCAGTCGCGGGACAGGCCCTAGCACAGATACGCAGTATTTT. As protein: CASRGTGPSTDTQYF.

The chain employs TRBV15 and TRBJ2-3; TRBD2 might be the D (5 bases). This CDR3 is 16 amino acids long. From germline, CDR1 is LNHNV and CDR2 YYDKDF (reference sequence). Trimming cost V 0 bases and J 4 bases, with 14 bases left between them. The CDR3: CATSREMGAAADTQYF. The DNA for the CDR3 is TGTGCCACCAGCAGAGAAATGGGAGCGGCAGCAGATACGCAGTATTTT.